The TCR beta chain under discussion was sequenced for a study of blood T cells in healthy people across ages. The CDR3 totals 13 residues. CDR1 SGHDN and CDR2 FVKESK come from the germline V gene. J was trimmed by 8 bases and V by 4 bases; bases with no gene match: 6. Study-level points and caveats: It was the long-lived donors that had more naive CD4+ cells and higher diversity than aged donors.

With a J-beta primer mix and a sample-barcoded 5' primer, a second PCR ran 7 to 11 cycles. TCRdb reprocessed the 5' RACE reads via MiXCR and lists one record per CDR3 protein. The table includes 600,000 or so distinct CDR3 sequences, 45% to 55% detected once. About this clonotype itself: Its antigen is not known.

Extraction yielded at least 6 micrograms of total RNA per sample. The clonotype originates from a man aged 80 or over in good health. Source material: blood. The V call is TRBV14, the J call TRBJ1-2; 8 nucleotides align to TRBD1. The CDR3 bases are TGTGCCAGCAGCCTGGACAGGGTTAGCGGCTACACCTTC. This gives the protein CASSLDRVSGYTF.